The T cell receptor beta chain under discussion was sequenced for a study of T cells in Graves' hyperthyroidism and ophthalmopathy. Study background: Peripheral blood specimens were obtained at initial diagnosis, prior to any treatment. Notes on the study in general: From stable hyperthyroidism, ophthalmopathy was set apart by a 13 V-J model.

Between the trimmed V and J ends, which lost 0 bases and 3 bases, there was a span of 12 bases. Germline V lookup: CDR1 GTSNPN, CDR2 SVGIG (reference sequence). The length of the CDR3 is 14 residues. What was amplified from RNA transcripts were TCR beta CDR3 regions. Primed by the HTBI set, a first-round RT-PCR was run on the TCR CDR3. TCRdb fed the multiplex PCR reads into MiXCR, producing one record per CDR3 protein. In the table there are 400,000 to 600,000 distinct CDR3 sequences, around 21% of which are singletons. It was approximately 9.7 ml of fresh peripheral blood that supplied the PBMCs. This clonotype was counted a few times. The antigen remains undetermined.

This chain uses TRBV30 with TRBJ2-7; D perhaps matches TRBD1 (5 bases). The origin of this receptor is a man younger than 35 with Graves' hyperthyroidism. The sequencing sample was made of blood. Written as DNA, the CDR3 is TGTGCCTGGAGTGTACCTCAGGGTATCTACGAGCAGTACTTC. Encoded protein: CAWSVPQGIYEQYF.